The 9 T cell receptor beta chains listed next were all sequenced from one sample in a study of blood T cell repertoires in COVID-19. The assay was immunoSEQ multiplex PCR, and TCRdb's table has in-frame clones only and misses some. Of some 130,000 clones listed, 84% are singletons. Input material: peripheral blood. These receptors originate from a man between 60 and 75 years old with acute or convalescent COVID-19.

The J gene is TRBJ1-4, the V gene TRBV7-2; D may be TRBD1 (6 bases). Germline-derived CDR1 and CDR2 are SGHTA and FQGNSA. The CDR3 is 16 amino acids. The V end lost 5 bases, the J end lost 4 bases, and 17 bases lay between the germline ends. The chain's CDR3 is CASSLGTGLGNEKLFF. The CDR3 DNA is TGTGCCAGCAGCCTCGGTACAGGGCTAGGTAATGAAAAACTGTTTTTT. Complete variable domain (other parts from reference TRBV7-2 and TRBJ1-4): GAGVSQSPSNKVTEKGKDVELRCDPISGHTALYWYRQSLGQGLEFLIYFQGNSAPDKSGLPSDRFSAERTGGSVSTLTIQRTQQEDSAVYLCASSLGTGLGNEKLFFGSGTQLSVL.

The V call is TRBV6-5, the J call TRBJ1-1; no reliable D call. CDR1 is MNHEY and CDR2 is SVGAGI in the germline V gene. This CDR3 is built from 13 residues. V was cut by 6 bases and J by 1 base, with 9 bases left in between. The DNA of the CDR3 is TGTGCCAGCAGGCGAGCCGGGAACACTGAAGCTTTCTTT. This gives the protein CASRRAGNTEAFF.

The CDR3, as DNA: TGTGCCACCAGCAGAGATCTTGGGACAGGGCGCGAGCAGTACTTC. Amino acid sequence: CATSRDLGTGREQYF. The chain combines TRBV15 with TRBJ2-7; 9 bases agree with TRBD1. The CDR3 extends over 15 amino acids. Losses at the gene ends were 0 bases for V and 6 bases for J; bases not matched to a gene: 6. CDR1 and CDR2 from the germline V gene are LNHNV and YYDKDF (reference sequence). Using reference TRBV15 and TRBJ2-7 for the parts outside the CDR3, the full variable domain is DAMVIQNPRYQVTQFGKPVTLSCSQTLNHNVMYWYQQKSSQAPKLLFHYYDKDFNNEADTPDNFQSRRPNTSFCFLDIRSPGLGDTAMYLCATSRDLGTGREQYFGPGTRLTVT.

The CDR3, as DNA: TGTGCCAGCAGCCTACTCTTAGGAGGGGGCACAGATACGCAGTATTTT. Translation: CASSLLLGGGTDTQYF. V gene TRBV3-1 (or the pseudogene TRBV3-2) combines with J gene TRBJ2-3; tentatively, D is TRBD2 (6 bases). The V end was cut by 4 bases, the J end by 1 base, with 15 bases between. Germline assignment: CDR1 LGHDT and CDR2 YNNKEL (reference sequence). The CDR3 loop spans 16 amino acids.

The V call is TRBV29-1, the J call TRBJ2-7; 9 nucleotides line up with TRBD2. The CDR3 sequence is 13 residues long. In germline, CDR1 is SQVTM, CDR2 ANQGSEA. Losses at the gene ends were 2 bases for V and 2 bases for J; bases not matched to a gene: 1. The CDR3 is CSVESGGTYEQYF. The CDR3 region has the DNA TGCAGCGTTGAAAGCGGGGGGACCTACGAGCAGTACTTC.

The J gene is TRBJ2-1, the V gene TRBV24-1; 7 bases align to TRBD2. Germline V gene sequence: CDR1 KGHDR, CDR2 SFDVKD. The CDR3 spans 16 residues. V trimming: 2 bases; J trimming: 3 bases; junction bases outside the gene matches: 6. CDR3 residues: CATSDSAGVRYNEQFF. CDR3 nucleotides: TGTGCCACCAGTGATTCCGCGGGAGTCCGCTACAATGAGCAGTTCTTC.

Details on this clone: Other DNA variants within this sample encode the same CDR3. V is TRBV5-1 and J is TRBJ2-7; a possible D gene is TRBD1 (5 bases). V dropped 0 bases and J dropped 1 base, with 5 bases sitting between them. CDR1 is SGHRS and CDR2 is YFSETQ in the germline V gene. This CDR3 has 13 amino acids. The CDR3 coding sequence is TGCGCCAGCAGCTTGGGACAGTCCTACGAGCAGTACTTC. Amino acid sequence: CASSLGQSYEQYF.

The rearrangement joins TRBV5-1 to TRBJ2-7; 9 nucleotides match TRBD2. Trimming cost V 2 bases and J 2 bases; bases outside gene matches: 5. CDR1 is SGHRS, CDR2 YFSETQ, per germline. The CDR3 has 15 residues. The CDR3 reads CASSFGLAPTYEQYF. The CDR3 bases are TGCGCCAGCAGCTTTGGACTAGCGCCGACCTACGAGCAGTACTTC.

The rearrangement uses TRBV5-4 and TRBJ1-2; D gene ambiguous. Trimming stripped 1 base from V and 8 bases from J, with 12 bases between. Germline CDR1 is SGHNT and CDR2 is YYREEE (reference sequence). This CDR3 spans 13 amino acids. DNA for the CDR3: TGTGCCAGCAGCTTGCCCGCGGAGCGCGGCTACACCTTC. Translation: CASSLPAERGYTF.